Sequencing of this T cell receptor (beta chain) was carried out in a study of OX40 agonist ivuxolimab in advanced cancers. The wider study: It was ivuxolimab, an agonistic anti-OX40 (CD134) antibody, that patients were treated with. Each dose-escalation patient presented with hepatocellular carcinoma, melanoma, renal cell or head and neck cancer. The group had a mean age of 60 years, ranged from roughly 23 to 85, and was 82.7% male.

Method: immunoSEQ multiplex PCR; TCRdb's copy keeps in-frame clones and lacks some. The sample gives approximately 68,000 clones, approximately 90% of which show up once; 1.1% is in the top ten. The germline gives CDR1 GTSNPN, CDR2 SVGIG (reference sequence). V was pared by 2 bases and J by 4 bases, with 11 bases between. The CDR3 sequence is 13 residues long. This clonotype was sampled from an adult with an advanced solid tumor such as melanoma, head and neck, liver or kidney cancer. This sequence joins TRBV30 and TRBJ1-2; D not certain. The material sequenced was CD4+ or CD8+ T cells sorted from blood, taken in a trial of the OX40 agonist ivuxolimab. The CDR3 bases are TGTGCCTGGAGTACGGGATCGGGCTATGGCTACACCTTC. It is translated as CAWSTGSGYGYTF.